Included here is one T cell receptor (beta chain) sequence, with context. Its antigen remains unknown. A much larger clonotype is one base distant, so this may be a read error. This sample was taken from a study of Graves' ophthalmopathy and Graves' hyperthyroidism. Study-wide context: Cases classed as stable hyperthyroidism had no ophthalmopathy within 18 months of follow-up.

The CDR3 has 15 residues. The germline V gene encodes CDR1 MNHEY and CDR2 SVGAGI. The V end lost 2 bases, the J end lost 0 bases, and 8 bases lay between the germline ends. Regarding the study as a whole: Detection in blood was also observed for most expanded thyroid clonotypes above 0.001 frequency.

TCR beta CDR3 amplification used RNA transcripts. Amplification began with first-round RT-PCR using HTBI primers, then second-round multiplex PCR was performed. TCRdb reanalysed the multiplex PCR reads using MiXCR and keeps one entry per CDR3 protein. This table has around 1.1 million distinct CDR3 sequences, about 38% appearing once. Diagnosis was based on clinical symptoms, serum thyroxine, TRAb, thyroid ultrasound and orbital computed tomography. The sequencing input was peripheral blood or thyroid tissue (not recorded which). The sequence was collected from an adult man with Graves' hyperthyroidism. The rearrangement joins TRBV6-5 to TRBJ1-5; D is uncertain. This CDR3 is CASSYGEYSNQPQHF. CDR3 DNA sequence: TGTGCCAGCAGTTACGGAGAGTATAGCAATCAGCCCCAGCATTTT.